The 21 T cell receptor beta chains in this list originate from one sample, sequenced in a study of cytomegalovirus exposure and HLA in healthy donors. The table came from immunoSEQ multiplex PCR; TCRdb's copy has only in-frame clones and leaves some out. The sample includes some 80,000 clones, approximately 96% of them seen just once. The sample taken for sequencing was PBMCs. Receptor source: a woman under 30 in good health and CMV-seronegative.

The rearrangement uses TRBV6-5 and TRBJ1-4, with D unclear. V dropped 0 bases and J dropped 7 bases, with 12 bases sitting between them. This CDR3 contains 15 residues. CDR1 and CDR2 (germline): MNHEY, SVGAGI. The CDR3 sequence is CASSYSDGRGEKLFF. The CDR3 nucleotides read TGTGCCAGCAGTTACTCCGACGGAAGAGGTGAAAAACTGTTTTTT.

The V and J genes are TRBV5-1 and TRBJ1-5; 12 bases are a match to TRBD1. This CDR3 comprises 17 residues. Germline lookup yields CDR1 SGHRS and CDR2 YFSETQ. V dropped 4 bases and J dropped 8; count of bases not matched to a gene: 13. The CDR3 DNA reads TGCGCCAGCAGCCAAGGTCCCGGGACAGGGGGCACGGAGCCCCAGCATTTT. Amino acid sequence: CASSQGPGTGGTEPQHF.

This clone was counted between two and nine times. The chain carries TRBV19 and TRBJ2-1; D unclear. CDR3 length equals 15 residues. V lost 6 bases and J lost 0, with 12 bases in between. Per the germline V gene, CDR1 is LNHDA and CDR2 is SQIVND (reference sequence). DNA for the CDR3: TGTGCCAGTAGGGGTTTAGCCCACTCCTACAATGAGCAGTTCTTC. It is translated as CASRGLAHSYNEQFF. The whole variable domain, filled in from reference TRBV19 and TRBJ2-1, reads DGGITQSPKYLFRKEGQNVTLSCEQNLNHDAMYWYRQDPGQGLRLIYYSQIVNDFQKGDIAEGYSVSREKKESFPLTVTSAQKNPTAFYLCASRGLAHSYNEQFFGPGTRLTVL.

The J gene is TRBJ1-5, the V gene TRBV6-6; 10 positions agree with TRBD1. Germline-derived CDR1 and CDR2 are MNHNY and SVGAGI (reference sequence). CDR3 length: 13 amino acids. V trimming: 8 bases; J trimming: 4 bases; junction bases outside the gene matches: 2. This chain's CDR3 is CASRDRGNQPQHF. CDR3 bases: TGTGCCAGCCGGGACAGGGGTAATCAGCCCCAGCATTTT.

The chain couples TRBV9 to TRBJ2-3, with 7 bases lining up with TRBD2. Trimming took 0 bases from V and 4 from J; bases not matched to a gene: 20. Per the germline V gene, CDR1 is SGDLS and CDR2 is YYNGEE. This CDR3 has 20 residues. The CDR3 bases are TGTGCCAGCAGCGTAGATTCTGTGGGAGGGCCATGGGTGCGTCCAGATACGCAGTATTTT. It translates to CASSVDSVGGPWVRPDTQYF.

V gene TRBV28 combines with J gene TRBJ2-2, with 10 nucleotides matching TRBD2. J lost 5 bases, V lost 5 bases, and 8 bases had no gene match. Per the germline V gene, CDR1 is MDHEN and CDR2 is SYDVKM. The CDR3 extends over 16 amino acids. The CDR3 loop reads CASSVLAGGTTGELFF. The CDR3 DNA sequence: TGTGCCAGCAGTGTTTTAGCGGGAGGTACTACCGGGGAGCTGTTTTTT.

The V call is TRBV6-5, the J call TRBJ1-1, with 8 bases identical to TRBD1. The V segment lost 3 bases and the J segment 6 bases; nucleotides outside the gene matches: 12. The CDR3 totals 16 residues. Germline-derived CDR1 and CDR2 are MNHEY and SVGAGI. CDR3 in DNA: TGTGCCAGCAGTTATGGCGGACAGGGCGAGCGGGCTGAAGCTTTCTTT. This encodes CASSYGGQGERAEAFF.

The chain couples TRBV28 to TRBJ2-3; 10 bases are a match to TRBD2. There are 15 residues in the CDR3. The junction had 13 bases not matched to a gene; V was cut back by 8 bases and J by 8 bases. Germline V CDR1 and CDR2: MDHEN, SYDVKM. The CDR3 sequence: CASGSNSGRAGTQYF. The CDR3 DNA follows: TGTGCCAGCGGAAGTAACAGCGGGAGGGCTGGTACGCAGTATTTT.

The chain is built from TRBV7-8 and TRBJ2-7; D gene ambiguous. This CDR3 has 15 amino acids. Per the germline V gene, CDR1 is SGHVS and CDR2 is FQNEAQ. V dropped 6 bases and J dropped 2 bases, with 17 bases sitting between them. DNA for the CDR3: TGTGCCAGCAGTCCGGCCGACCAACGGGCCTACGAGCAGTACTTC. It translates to CASSPADQRAYEQYF.

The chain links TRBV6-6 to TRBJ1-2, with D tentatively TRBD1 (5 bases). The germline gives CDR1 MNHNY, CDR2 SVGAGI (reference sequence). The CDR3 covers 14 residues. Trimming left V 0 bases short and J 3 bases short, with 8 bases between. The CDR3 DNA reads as TGTGCCAGCAGTTACTCGGGGGGGGACTATGGCTACACCTTC. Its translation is CASSYSGGDYGYTF.

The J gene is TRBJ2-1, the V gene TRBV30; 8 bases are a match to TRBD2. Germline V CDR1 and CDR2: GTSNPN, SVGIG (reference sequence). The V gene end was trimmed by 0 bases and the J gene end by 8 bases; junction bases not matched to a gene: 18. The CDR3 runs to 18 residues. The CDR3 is CAWSVSPRESGSWDEQFF. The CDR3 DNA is TGTGCCTGGAGTGTATCACCCCGGGAAAGCGGGAGTTGGGATGAGCAGTTCTTC.

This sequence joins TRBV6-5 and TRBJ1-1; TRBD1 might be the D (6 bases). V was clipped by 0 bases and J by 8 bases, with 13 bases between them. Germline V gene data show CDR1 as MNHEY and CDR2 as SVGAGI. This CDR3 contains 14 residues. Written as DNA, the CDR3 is TGTGCCAGCAGTTACTCGATACAGGGAGAGGAAGCTTTCTTT. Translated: CASSYSIQGEEAFF.

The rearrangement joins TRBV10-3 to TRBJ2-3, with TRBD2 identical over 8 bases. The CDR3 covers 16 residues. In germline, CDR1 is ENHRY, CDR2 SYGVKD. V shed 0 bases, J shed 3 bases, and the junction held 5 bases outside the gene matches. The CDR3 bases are TGTGCCATCAGTGAGTCCGCGGGAGGAGAGACAGATACGCAGTATTTT. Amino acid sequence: CAISESAGGETDTQYF.

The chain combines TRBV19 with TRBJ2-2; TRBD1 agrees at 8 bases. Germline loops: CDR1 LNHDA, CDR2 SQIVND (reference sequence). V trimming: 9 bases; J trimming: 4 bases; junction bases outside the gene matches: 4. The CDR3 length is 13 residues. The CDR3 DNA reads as TGTGCCAGCAATGACAGGGGCACCGGGGAGCTGTTTTTT. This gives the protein CASNDRGTGELFF.

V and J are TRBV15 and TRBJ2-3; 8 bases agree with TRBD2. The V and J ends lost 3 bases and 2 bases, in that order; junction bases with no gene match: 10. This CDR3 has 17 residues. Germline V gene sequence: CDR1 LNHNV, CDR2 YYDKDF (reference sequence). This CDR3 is CATSSLTAGEVTDTQYF. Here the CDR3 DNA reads TGTGCCACCAGCAGTTTAACAGCGGGAGAGGTCACAGATACGCAGTATTTT.

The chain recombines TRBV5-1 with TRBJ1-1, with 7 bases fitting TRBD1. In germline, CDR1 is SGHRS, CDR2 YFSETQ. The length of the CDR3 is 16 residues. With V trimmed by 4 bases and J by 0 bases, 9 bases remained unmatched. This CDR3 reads CASSLQGSYMNTEAFF. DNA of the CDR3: TGCGCCAGCAGCCTACAGGGGAGCTATATGAACACTGAAGCTTTCTTT. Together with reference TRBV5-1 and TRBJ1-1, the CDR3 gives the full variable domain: KAGVTQTPRYLIKTRGQQVTLSCSPISGHRSVSWYQQTPGQGLQFLFEYFSETQRNKGNFPGRFSGRQFSNSRSEMNVSTLELGDSALYLCASSLQGSYMNTEAFFGQGTRLTVV.

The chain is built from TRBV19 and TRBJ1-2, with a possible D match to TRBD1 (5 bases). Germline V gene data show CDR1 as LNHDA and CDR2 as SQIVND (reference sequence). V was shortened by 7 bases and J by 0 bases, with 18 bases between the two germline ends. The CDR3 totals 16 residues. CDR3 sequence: CASIQGVSGANYGYTF. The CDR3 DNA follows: TGTGCCAGTATCCAGGGAGTTTCGGGAGCTAACTATGGCTACACCTTC.

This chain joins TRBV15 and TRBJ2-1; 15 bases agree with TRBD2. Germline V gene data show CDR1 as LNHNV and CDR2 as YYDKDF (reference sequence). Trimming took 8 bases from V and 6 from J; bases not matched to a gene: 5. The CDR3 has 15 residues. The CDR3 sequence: CATGLAGGPGNEQFF. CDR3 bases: TGTGCCACCGGACTAGCGGGAGGGCCCGGCAATGAGCAGTTCTTC. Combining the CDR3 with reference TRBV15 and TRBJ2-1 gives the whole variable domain DAMVIQNPRYQVTQFGKPVTLSCSQTLNHNVMYWYQQKSSQAPKLLFHYYDKDFNNEADTPDNFQSRRPNTSFCFLDIRSPGLGDTAMYLCATGLAGGPGNEQFFGPGTRLTVL.

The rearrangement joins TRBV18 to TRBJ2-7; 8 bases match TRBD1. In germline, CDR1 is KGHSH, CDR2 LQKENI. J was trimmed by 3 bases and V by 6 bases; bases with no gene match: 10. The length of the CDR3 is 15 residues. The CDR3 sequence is CASSPGTGGIYEQYF. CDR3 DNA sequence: TGTGCCAGCTCCCCGGGAACAGGGGGGATCTACGAGCAGTACTTC.

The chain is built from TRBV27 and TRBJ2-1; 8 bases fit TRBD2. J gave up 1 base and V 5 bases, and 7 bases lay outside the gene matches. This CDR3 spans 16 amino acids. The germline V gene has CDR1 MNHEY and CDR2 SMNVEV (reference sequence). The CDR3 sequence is CASSDPQRESYNEQFF. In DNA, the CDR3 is TGTGCCAGCAGTGACCCCCAGCGGGAGTCCTACAATGAGCAGTTCTTC.

The CDR3 reads CASSIKRGPLYGYTF. CDR3 nucleotides: TGTGCCAGTAGTATTAAGAGGGGGCCCTTATATGGCTACACCTTC. The chain carries TRBV19 and TRBJ1-2; 7 bases fit TRBD1. V lost 3 bases, J lost 5 bases, and 9 bases stayed unmatched. The CDR3 consists of 15 residues. Per germline, CDR1 LNHDA and CDR2 SQIVND (reference sequence).